The next 27 T cell receptor beta chains were all read from a single sample in a study of patients and donors after allogeneic stem cell transplantation. MiXCR, run by TCRdb on the RT-PCR reads, gives a single entry per CDR3 protein. The repertoire has roughly 880,000 distinct CDR3 sequences, under 20% of them found once; the top ten carry around 6%. Sequencing was done on a sample of blood, either unsorted or a sorted T cell fraction (not recorded which). The source is a human donor who was either an allogeneic HSCT recipient or a stem cell or donor lymphocyte infusion donor (not recorded which). It is not recorded whose cells these are; they may come from a transplant donor.

V usage is TRBV11-2 and J usage is TRBJ2-5; unclear D gene. The germline V and J ends were trimmed by 0 bases and 1 base, with 15 bases remaining between them. This CDR3 has 17 amino acids. The germline V gene encodes CDR1 SGHAT and CDR2 FQNNGV. The CDR3 DNA reads as TGTGCCAGCAGCTTAGATCTGCCACAGCCCCTCCAAGAGACCCAGTACTTC. The encoded protein is CASSLDLPQPLQETQYF. The full variable domain, rest sourced from reference TRBV11-2 and TRBJ2-5, is EAGVAQSPRYKIIEKRQSVAFWCNPISGHATLYWYQQILGQGPKLLIQFQNNGVVDDSQLPKDRFSAERLKGVDSTLKIQPAKLEDSAVYLCASSLDLPQPLQETQYFGPGTRLLVL.

V is TRBV7-9 and J is TRBJ1-6, with D possibly TRBD1 on 5 matching bases. Trimming stripped 5 bases from V and 12 bases from J, with 11 bases between. This CDR3 comprises 12 residues. In germline, CDR1 is SEHNR, CDR2 FQNEAQ (reference sequence). The CDR3 is CASSRFREPLHF. CDR3 in DNA: TGTGCCAGCAGCCGATTCAGGGAACCCCTCCACTTT.

V usage is TRBV5-6 and J usage is TRBJ1-1; TRBD1 aligns across 8 bases. Germline V gene lookup returns CDR1 SGHDT and CDR2 YYEEEE. The V and J ends lost 0 bases and 5 bases, in that order; junction bases with no gene match: 9. This CDR3 comprises 16 residues. The CDR3 loop reads CASSLDPTGGRTEAFF. DNA for the CDR3: TGTGCCAGCAGCTTGGATCCCACAGGGGGGAGGACTGAAGCTTTCTTT.

The chain has TRBV9 and TRBJ1-1, with TRBD1 as a possible D gene (5 bases). The CDR3 is made up of 13 amino acids. V lost 1 base and J 5 bases, leaving 9 bases between the germline ends. CDR1 and CDR2 (germline): SGDLS, YYNGEE. In nucleotides, the CDR3 is TGTGCCAGCAGCGTATCGGGGGGAACTGAAGCTTTCTTT. This encodes CASSVSGGTEAFF.

The chain uses TRBV7-9 and TRBJ2-7; D may be TRBD1 (6 bases). The CDR3 length is 12 residues. CDR1 is SEHNR, CDR2 FQNEAQ, per germline (reference sequence). Trimming cost V 5 bases and J 4 bases, with 9 bases left between them. The CDR3 loop reads CASSNQGYEQYF. The CDR3 bases are TGTGCCAGCAGCAACCAGGGGTACGAGCAGTACTTC.

This clonotype has more than one count but fewer than ten. The rearrangement joins TRBV24-1 to TRBJ1-2; TRBD1 matches at 8 bases. The junction had 9 bases not matched to a gene; V was cut back by 3 bases and J by 7 bases. CDR1 and CDR2 (germline): KGHDR, SFDVKD. The CDR3 totals 15 residues. The CDR3 DNA follows: TGTGCCACCAGTGATGGACAGGGTGTTTCGCGTGGCTACACCTTC. Its protein product is CATSDGQGVSRGYTF.

This clonotype came up many times. The V call is TRBV10-3, the J call TRBJ1-2, with 9 nucleotides matching TRBD1. The length of the CDR3 is 12 residues. The V gene's germline CDR1 is ENHRY and CDR2 SYGVKD. Trimming removed 6 bases from V and 10 bases from J; junction bases left unmatched: 6. The CDR3 DNA reads as TGTGCCATCAGATCCGGGACAGGGCTCTACACCTTC. This gives the protein CAIRSGTGLYTF.

The genes are TRBV5-1 and TRBJ1-1, with D unclear. In germline, CDR1 is SGHRS, CDR2 YFSETQ. The CDR3 runs to 15 residues. Trimming shortened V by 0 bases and J by 5 bases, and 14 bases separated the two germline ends. The CDR3, as DNA: TGCGCCAGCAGCTTGGAAAACCTAGGGTGGACTGAAGCTTTCTTT. This codes for CASSLENLGWTEAFF.

V usage is TRBV2 and J usage is TRBJ2-1; 7 bases map to TRBD2. The CDR3 totals 18 residues. Germline CDR1 and CDR2: SNHLY and FYNNEI. V trimming: 6 bases; J trimming: 1 base; junction bases outside the gene matches: 15. The CDR3 DNA sequence: TGTGCCAGCAGCCCGACCGTCCTAGCGGCAACTTCCTACAATGAGCAGTTCTTC. It encodes CASSPTVLAATSYNEQFF.

V gene TRBV12-3 or TRBV12-4 combines with J gene TRBJ1-3; 10 positions match TRBD1. The CDR3 consists of 16 residues. Trimming at V came to 5 bases and at J to 4 bases, leaving 8 bases not matched to a gene. The CDR3, as DNA: TGTGCCAGCAGTCCACTGGGACAGGGGAGAGGAAACACCATATATTTT. Translation gives CASSPLGQGRGNTIYF.

The CDR3 region has the DNA TGTGCCAGCAGCTTATTCACAGGGCTAAATCAGCCCCAGCATTTT. Its protein is CASSLFTGLNQPQHF. The chain links TRBV7-2 to TRBJ1-5, with D perhaps matching TRBD1 (6 bases). The CDR3 covers 15 residues. V was cut by 2 bases and J by 4 bases, with 12 bases left in between. The germline V gene encodes CDR1 SGHTA and CDR2 FQGNSA. Full variable domain (rest looked up from reference TRBV7-2 and TRBJ1-5): GAGVSQSPSNKVTEKGKDVELRCDPISGHTALYWYRQSLGQGLEFLIYFQGNSAPDKSGLPSDRFSAERTGGSVSTLTIQRTQQEDSAVYLCASSLFTGLNQPQHFGDGTRLSIL.

The J gene is TRBJ2-1, the V gene TRBV6-5; possibly TRBD1 or TRBD2 for D (5 bases each). From germline, CDR1 is MNHEY and CDR2 SVGAGI. Trimming shortened V by 0 bases and J by 5 bases, and 11 bases separated the two germline ends. This CDR3 is built from 15 residues. The CDR3: CASSYSGTPNNEQFF. The CDR3 nucleotides are TGTGCCAGCAGTTACTCTGGGACCCCGAACAATGAGCAGTTCTTC.

The chain employs TRBV24-1 and TRBJ2-3; the D is unclear. CDR3 length: 12 residues. Germline assignment: CDR1 KGHDR and CDR2 SFDVKD. Trimming pared 3 bases from V and 6 bases from J, leaving 6 bases between. CDR3 DNA: TGTGCCACCAGTGATGAATTGGATACGCAGTATTTT. This encodes CATSDELDTQYF.

The chain has TRBV6-4 and TRBJ1-1; D remains unclear. Germline V gene data show CDR1 as MRHNA and CDR2 as SNTAGT. V was pared by 6 bases and J by 1 base, with 12 bases between. The CDR3 has 14 amino acids. CDR3 nucleotides: TGTGCCAGCAGACGGACGGACGGGAACACTGAAGCTTTCTTT. Its translation is CASRRTDGNTEAFF.

The chain couples TRBV5-1 to TRBJ2-7; D call uncertain. Trimming left V 4 bases short and J 0 bases short, with 11 bases between. The CDR3 runs to 14 residues. Germline lookup yields CDR1 SGHRS and CDR2 YFSETQ. CDR3 DNA: TGCGCCAGCAGCGAGGACGCCACCTCCTACGAGCAGTACTTC. This gives the protein CASSEDATSYEQYF.

Comment on this clonotype: A much larger clone lies a single base off, so this may be a read error. The rearrangement joins TRBV12-3 or TRBV12-4 to TRBJ1-1; D gene ambiguous. V lost 3 bases to trimming and J lost 6 bases, with 8 bases between them. This CDR3 spans 12 amino acids. CDR3 sequence reads: CASSFSSSEAFF. In DNA, the CDR3 is TGTGCCAGCAGTTTCAGTAGCTCTGAAGCTTTCTTT.

The V call is TRBV7-2, the J call TRBJ2-3, with D perhaps matching TRBD2 (6 bases). The CDR3 is 12 residues long. Trimming removed 5 bases at V and 7 bases at J, with 10 bases between. Per germline, CDR1 SGHTA and CDR2 FQGNSA. The chain's CDR3 is CASSLTRNTQYF. The DNA of the CDR3 is TGTGCCAGCAGCCTGACTAGGAATACGCAGTATTTT.

Here the CDR3 reads CASSSRGAGGTDTQYF. As DNA, the CDR3 is TGTGCCAGCAGTTCCCGAGGCGCGGGAGGTACAGATACGCAGTATTTT. The chain employs TRBV11-3 and TRBJ2-3; 8 bases map to TRBD2. Germline lookup yields CDR1 SGHNT and CDR2 YENEEA. Losses at the gene ends were 6 bases for V and 3 bases for J; bases not matched to a gene: 11. The CDR3 consists of 16 residues.

This clonotype was observed a handful of times. The chain employs TRBV5-5 and TRBJ1-5; no clear D. Germline V gene lookup returns CDR1 SGHKS and CDR2 YYEKEE (reference sequence). The CDR3 sequence is 15 residues long. V was clipped by 0 bases and J by 6 bases, with 13 bases between them. CDR3 sequence reads: CASSLVVGLGQPQHF. The CDR3 region has the DNA TGTGCCAGCAGCTTGGTCGTGGGATTGGGTCAGCCCCAGCATTTT.

This clonotype was observed a few times. The chain employs TRBV6-1 and TRBJ2-7; D is uncertain. CDR3 size: 15 residues. The ends were cut back, 5 bases at V and 2 bases at J, with 16 bases in the middle. Germline V lookup: CDR1 MNHNS, CDR2 SASEGT. CDR3 protein: CASSKERLTTYEQYF. The CDR3 DNA sequence: TGTGCCAGCAGTAAAGAGAGACTTACCACCTACGAGCAGTACTTC.

This rearrangement joins TRBV7-8 to TRBJ1-2; weak D call: TRBD1 (5 bases). Germline loops: CDR1 SGHVS, CDR2 FQNEAQ. The CDR3 contains 16 residues. V shed 5 bases and J shed 5 bases, with 21 bases lying between them. In DNA, the CDR3 is TGTGCCAGCAGCCCAAGCTTATGGACCAGGACATATGGCTACACCTTC. It codes for CASSPSLWTRTYGYTF.

A few counts support this clonotype. The chain recombines TRBV5-1 with TRBJ2-5; TRBD1 might be the D (5 bases). The germline CDR1 and CDR2 sequences are SGHRS and YFSETQ. The V end lost 5 bases, the J end lost 4 bases, and 12 bases lay between the germline ends. The CDR3 runs 13 residues. The CDR3 region has the DNA TGCGCCAGCAGGATCCAAAGGGGAGAGACCCAGTACTTC. Translation gives CASRIQRGETQYF.

This clonotype was detected only a few times. This rearrangement joins TRBV6-5 to TRBJ2-3, with D perhaps matching TRBD1 or TRBD2 (5 bases each). Germline V gene data show CDR1 as MNHEY and CDR2 as SVGAGI. V was cut by 0 bases and J by 0 bases, with 7 bases left in between. The CDR3 sequence is 15 residues long. The CDR3 DNA is TGTGCCAGCAGTTACTCGAGGGGTAGCACAGATACGCAGTATTTT. Amino acids: CASSYSRGSTDTQYF.

V gene TRBV12-3 or TRBV12-4 combines with J gene TRBJ1-1; TRBD1 is a possible D gene (5 bases). V dropped 6 bases and J dropped 5 bases, with 10 bases sitting between them. CDR3 size: 12 residues. CDR3 in amino acids: CASRWGRTEAFF. The CDR3 nucleotides read TGTGCCAGCAGGTGGGGGAGGACTGAAGCTTTCTTT.

In this sample, this clonotype turned up many times. The chain recombines TRBV5-6 with TRBJ1-5, with 8 bases that match TRBD1. The germline V gene encodes CDR1 SGHDT and CDR2 YYEEEE. The CDR3 loop spans 15 amino acids. The ends lost 1 base at V and 2 bases at J; junction bases unmatched: 2. The CDR3 reads CASSLTGGGNQPQHF. The CDR3 nucleotides read TGTGCCAGCAGCTTGACAGGGGGAGGCAATCAGCCCCAGCATTTT.

In this sample, this clonotype turned up a few times. The chain links TRBV20-1 to TRBJ1-6; D gene unclear. Germline values: CDR1 DFQATT, CDR2 SNEGSKA (reference sequence). The CDR3 consists of 11 residues. The germline V and J ends were trimmed by 3 bases and 10 bases, with 7 bases remaining between them. The chain's CDR3 is CSASKNSPLHF. The DNA of the CDR3 is TGCAGTGCTAGCAAAAACTCACCCCTCCACTTT.

This clonotype appeared a few times. The genes are TRBV9 and TRBJ2-5, with TRBD2 matching 9 bases. Per the germline V gene, CDR1 is SGDLS and CDR2 is YYNGEE. The CDR3 has 16 amino acids. Trimming cost V 0 bases and J 5 bases; bases outside gene matches: 8. The DNA of the CDR3 is TGTGCCAGCAGCGTAGAGGGCGGGAGGGCCCGCGAGACCCAGTACTTC. This gives the protein CASSVEGGRARETQYF.